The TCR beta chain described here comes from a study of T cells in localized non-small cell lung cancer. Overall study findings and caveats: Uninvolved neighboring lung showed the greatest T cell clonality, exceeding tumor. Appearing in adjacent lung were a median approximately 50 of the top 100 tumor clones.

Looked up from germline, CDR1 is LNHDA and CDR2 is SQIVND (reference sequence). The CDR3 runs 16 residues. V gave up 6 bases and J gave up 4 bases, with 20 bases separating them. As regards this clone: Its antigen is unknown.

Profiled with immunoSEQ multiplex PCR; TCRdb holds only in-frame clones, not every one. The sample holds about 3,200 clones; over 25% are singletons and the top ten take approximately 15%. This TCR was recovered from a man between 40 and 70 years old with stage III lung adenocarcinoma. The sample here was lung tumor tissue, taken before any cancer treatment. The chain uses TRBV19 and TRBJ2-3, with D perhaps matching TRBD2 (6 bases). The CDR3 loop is CASRSWGGGDSDTQYF. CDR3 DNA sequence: TGTGCCAGTAGAAGCTGGGGAGGAGGGGATTCAGATACGCAGTATTTT.